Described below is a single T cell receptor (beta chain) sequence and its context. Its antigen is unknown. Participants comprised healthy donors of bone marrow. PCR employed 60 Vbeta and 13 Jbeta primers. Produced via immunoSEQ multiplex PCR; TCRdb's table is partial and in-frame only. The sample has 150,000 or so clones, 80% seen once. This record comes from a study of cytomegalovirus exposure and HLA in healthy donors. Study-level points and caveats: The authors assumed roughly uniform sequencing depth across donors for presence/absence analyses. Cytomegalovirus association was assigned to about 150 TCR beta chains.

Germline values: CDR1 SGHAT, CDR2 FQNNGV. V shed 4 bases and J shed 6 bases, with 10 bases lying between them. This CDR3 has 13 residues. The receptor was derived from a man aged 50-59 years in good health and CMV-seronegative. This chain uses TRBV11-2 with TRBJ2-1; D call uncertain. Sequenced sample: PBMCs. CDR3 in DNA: TGTGCCAGCAGCTCCTCCTTAGCCAATGAGCAGTTCTTC. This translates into CASSSSLANEQFF. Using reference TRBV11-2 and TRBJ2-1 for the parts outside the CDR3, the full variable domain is EAGVAQSPRYKIIEKRQSVAFWCNPISGHATLYWYQQILGQGPKLLIQFQNNGVVDDSQLPKDRFSAERLKGVDSTLKIQPAKLEDSAVYLCASSSSLANEQFFGPGTRLTVL.